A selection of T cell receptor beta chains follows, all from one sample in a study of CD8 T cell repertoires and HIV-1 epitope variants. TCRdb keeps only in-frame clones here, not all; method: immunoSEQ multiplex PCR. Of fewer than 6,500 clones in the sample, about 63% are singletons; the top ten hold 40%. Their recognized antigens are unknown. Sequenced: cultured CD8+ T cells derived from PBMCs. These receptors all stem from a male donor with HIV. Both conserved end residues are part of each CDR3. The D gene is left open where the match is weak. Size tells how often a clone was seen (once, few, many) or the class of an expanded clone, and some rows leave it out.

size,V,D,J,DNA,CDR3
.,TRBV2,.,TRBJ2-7,TGTGCCAGCAGTGTGCCAGGAACCTACGAGCAGTACTTC,CASSVPGTYEQYF
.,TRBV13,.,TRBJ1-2,TGTGCCGCCGGGTCCTTCGGGCAGGGAGATTCTATAAACACCTTC,CAAGSFGQGDSINTF
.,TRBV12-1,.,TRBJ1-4,TGTGCCAGCAGCTTTGGACAGGGAGGGGAAAAACTGTTTTTT,CASSFGQGGEKLFF
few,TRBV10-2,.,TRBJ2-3,TGCGCCAGCAGTGACGGGAATAGCGAGAGCTTCACAGATACGCAGTATTTT,CASSDGNSESFTDTQYF
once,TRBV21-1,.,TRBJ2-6,TGTGCCAGCAGCTGGGTCAAAGGGTGTTCTGGGGCCAACGTCCTGACTTTC,CASSWVKGCSGANVLTF
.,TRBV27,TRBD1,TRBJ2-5,TGTGCCAGCTCCATGACAGGGCCACAAGAGACCCAGTACTTC,CASSMTGPQETQYF
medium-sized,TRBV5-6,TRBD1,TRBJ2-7,TGTGCCAGCAGCTTACAGGGGGACTACGAGCAGTACTTC,CASSLQGDYEQYF
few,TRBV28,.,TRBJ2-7,TGTGCCAGCACCCAATCCTACGAGCAGTACTTC,CASTQSYEQYF
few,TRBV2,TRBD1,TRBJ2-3,TGTGCCAGCAGTGAAGTAACCAGGGGGGATACGCAGTATTTT,CASSEVTRGDTQYF
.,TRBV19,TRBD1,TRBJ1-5,TGTGCCAGTAGTATTGGGACAGGGGTACGTCAGCCCCAGCATTTT,CASSIGTGVRQPQHF
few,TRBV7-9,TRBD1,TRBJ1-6,TGTGCCAGCAGCTTGGACAGGGTAGCCTATAATTCACCCCTCCACTTT,CASSLDRVAYNSPLHF
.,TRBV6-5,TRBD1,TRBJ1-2,TGTGCCAGCAGTTACACAGGGGCTCATGGCTACACCTTC,CASSYTGAHGYTF
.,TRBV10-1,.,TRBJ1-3,TGCGCCAGCAGTGATGGCCAGCGCTCTGGAAACACCATATATTTT,CASSDGQRSGNTIYF
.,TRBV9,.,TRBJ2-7,TGTGCCAGCAGCGTAGGTCAGGGTAACGAGCAGTACTTC,CASSVGQGNEQYF
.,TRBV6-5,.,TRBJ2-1,TGTGCCAGCACCCCGCTTGGGTCCTACAATGAGCAGTTCTTC,CASTPLGSYNEQFF
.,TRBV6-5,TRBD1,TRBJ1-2,TGTGCCAGCAGTTATGGAACAGGGGGGGACTATGGCTACACCTTC,CASSYGTGGDYGYTF
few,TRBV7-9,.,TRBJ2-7,TGTGCCAGCAGCTCCCCATTTGACTACGAGCAGTACTTC,CASSSPFDYEQYF